These T cell receptor beta chains were read from a single sample in a study of cytomegalovirus exposure and HLA in healthy donors. Repertoires were generated with immunoSEQ multiplex PCR, while TCRdb's copy carries only in-frame clones and drops some. The repertoire holds over 100,000 clones, 55% to 75% seen once, with 5.4% in the top ten. Source material: PBMCs. These receptors were collected from a woman aged 65 to 85 in good health and CMV-seropositive. Each CDR3 is given with its conserved first and last residue. Fields, in order: D gene, J gene, V gene, clone size, CDR3 length, CDR3 DNA, CDR3 protein. The D gene is left open where the match is weak. Only part of the rows carry a size: once, few, many, or a class if the clone is expanded.

D: -
J: TRBJ2-3
V: TRBV19
size: -
length: 17
DNA: TGTGCCAGTAGTACCTACGGTAGCGGCCGGGCAATAGATACGCAGTATTTT
CDR3: CASSTYGSGRAIDTQYF

D: -
J: TRBJ1-1
V: TRBV10-3
size: -
length: 14
DNA: TGTGCCATCAGTGGGCGCGGGGTGAACACTGAAGCTTTCTTT
CDR3: CAISGRGVNTEAFF

D: -
J: TRBJ1-1
V: TRBV7-8
size: once
length: 11
DNA: TGTGCCAGCAGCTCGACAGTCGAAGCTTTCTTT
CDR3: CASSSTVEAFF

D: -
J: TRBJ2-2
V: TRBV10-3
size: -
length: 12
DNA: TGTGCCAGTCAAACGGTTACCGGGGAGCTGTTTTTT
CDR3: CASQTVTGELFF

D: -
J: TRBJ2-3
V: TRBV15
size: -
length: 16
DNA: TGTGCCACCACCTACCGGACTTTGTCTAGCACAGATACGCAGTATTTT
CDR3: CATTYRTLSSTDTQYF

D: -
J: TRBJ2-7
V: TRBV13
size: -
length: 15
DNA: TGTGCCAGCGGCTCCAACTTACTGCCCCCGGGCCGGAGGGACTTC
CDR3: CASGSNLLPPGRRDF

D: TRBD2
J: TRBJ2-3
V: TRBV11-3
size: -
length: 16
DNA: TGTGCCAGCAGCTTAGATTTGCGGGGGGGCACAGATACGCAGTATTTT
CDR3: CASSLDLRGGTDTQYF

D: TRBD1
J: TRBJ1-1
V: TRBV7-9
size: -
length: 15
DNA: TGTGCCAGCAGCCCACAGACAGGGACGAACACTGAAGCTTTCTTT
CDR3: CASSPQTGTNTEAFF

D: -
J: TRBJ1-2
V: TRBV6-5
size: -
length: 14
DNA: TGTGCCAGCAGTTACTCGCCAGGGGACTATGGCTACACCTTC
CDR3: CASSYSPGDYGYTF

D: TRBD1
J: TRBJ1-2
V: TRBV29-1
size: -
length: 14
DNA: TGCAGCGTTGAGGGACAGACCGCTAACTATGGCTACACCTTC
CDR3: CSVEGQTANYGYTF

D: -
J: TRBJ1-2
V: TRBV29-1
size: -
length: 14
DNA: TGCAGCGTTCCTGACCCCAGGGCTAATATCGGCTACACCTTC
CDR3: CSVPDPRANIGYTF

D: TRBD1
J: TRBJ1-2
V: TRBV10-3
size: few
length: 14
DNA: TGTGCCATCAGTGAGCGGCAGGGGGCCTATGGCTACACCTTC
CDR3: CAISERQGAYGYTF

D: TRBD2
J: TRBJ2-5
V: TRBV2
size: -
length: 15
DNA: TGTGCCAGCATGTGGTCTCGGGAGGGGGAAGAGACCCAGTACTTC
CDR3: CASMWSREGEETQYF

D: -
J: TRBJ1-3
V: TRBV4-1
size: -
length: 16
DNA: TGCGCCAGCAGCCAAGGTCGGGGTTTATCTGGAAACACCATATATTTT
CDR3: CASSQGRGLSGNTIYF

D: -
J: TRBJ1-5
V: TRBV30
size: few
length: 15
DNA: TGTGCCTGGAGTGCCCGTTCAAAGCTAAATCAGCCCCAGCATTTT
CDR3: CAWSARSKLNQPQHF

D: TRBD1
J: TRBJ1-1
V: TRBV7-9
size: -
length: 14
DNA: TGTGCCAGCAGCCCGGGACAGGGGGTCCCTGAAGCTTTCTTT
CDR3: CASSPGQGVPEAFF

D: -
J: TRBJ2-1
V: TRBV7-8
size: once
length: 16
DNA: TGTGCCAGCAGCTCTCAGGGGGGACTGCCCTTTTTTGAGCAGTTCTTC
CDR3: CASSSQGGLPFFEQFF

D: TRBD1
J: TRBJ1-4
V: TRBV2
size: -
length: 13
DNA: TGTGCCAGCAGTTTAAGGGGGCAAGAAAAACTGTTTTTT
CDR3: CASSLRGQEKLFF

D: TRBD1
J: TRBJ1-2
V: TRBV28
size: -
length: 13
DNA: TGTGCCAGCATGAGGACAGGGGTCTATGGCTACACCTTC
CDR3: CASMRTGVYGYTF

D: -
J: TRBJ1-2
V: TRBV4-1
size: -
length: 17
DNA: TGCGCCAGCAGCCCGACGGGGGTGTTAGCTTCCTCATATGGCTACACCTTC
CDR3: CASSPTGVLASSYGYTF

D: TRBD1
J: TRBJ1-5
V: TRBV19
size: few
length: 14
DNA: TGTGCCAGTAGGCCTACAGGGGTCAATCAGCCCCAGCATTTT
CDR3: CASRPTGVNQPQHF

D: -
J: TRBJ1-3
V: TRBV2
size: -
length: 14
DNA: TGTGCCAGCGTTCCGGTGGGACAAAAAAACACCATATATTTT
CDR3: CASVPVGQKNTIYF

D: TRBD1
J: TRBJ1-4
V: TRBV10-3
size: -
length: 18
DNA: TGTGCCATCAGTGAGACCCGGGACAGGGAAGCAACTAATGAAAAACTGTTTTTT
CDR3: CAISETRDREATNEKLFF

D: TRBD2
J: TRBJ2-3
V: TRBV19
size: -
length: 15
DNA: TGTGCCAGTAGTGCGGGGTGGGGAGGGACAGATACGCAGTATTTT
CDR3: CASSAGWGGTDTQYF

D: TRBD1
J: TRBJ2-5
V: TRBV7-9
size: -
length: 16
DNA: TGTGCCAGCAGCTTAGGGGGCAGGGGGCATCAAGAGACCCAGTACTTC
CDR3: CASSLGGRGHQETQYF

D: TRBD1
J: TRBJ2-7
V: TRBV10-3
size: -
length: 15
DNA: TGTGCCATCAGTGATATTCAGGGGGCCCTGTACGAGCAGTACTTC
CDR3: CAISDIQGALYEQYF

D: -
J: TRBJ2-6
V: TRBV5-4
size: -
length: 16
DNA: TGTGCCAGCAGCTTGCGGCAGGTAGCTGGGGCCAACGTCCTGACTTTC
CDR3: CASSLRQVAGANVLTF

D: TRBD1
J: TRBJ1-5
V: TRBV6-6
size: -
length: 16
DNA: TGTGCCAGCAGTTACCAACAGGGGGCCGGTAATCAGCCCCAGCATTTT
CDR3: CASSYQQGAGNQPQHF

D: -
J: TRBJ1-2
V: TRBV4-2
size: -
length: 15
DNA: TGTGCCAGCAGCCAAGAGCTCGGGCAGGGCTGGGGCTACACCTTC
CDR3: CASSQELGQGWGYTF

D: TRBD2
J: TRBJ2-2
V: TRBV10-3
size: -
length: 14
DNA: TGTGCCATCTATCGGGGGGAGAACACCGGGAAGCTGTTTTTT
CDR3: CAIYRGENTGKLFF

D: -
J: TRBJ2-2
V: TRBV2
size: -
length: 15
DNA: TGTGCCAGCAGAGTAGACGGAGCTAACACCGGGGAGCTGTTTTTT
CDR3: CASRVDGANTGELFF

D: -
J: TRBJ1-3
V: TRBV18
size: -
length: 12
DNA: TGTGCCAGCTCCCTTCAGGGGAACACCATATATTTT
CDR3: CASSLQGNTIYF

D: TRBD1
J: TRBJ1-3
V: TRBV2
size: -
length: 15
DNA: TGTGCCACCAAAGGGACAGGGACCTCTGGAAACACCATATATTTT
CDR3: CATKGTGTSGNTIYF

D: -
J: TRBJ2-3
V: TRBV6-5
size: -
length: 15
DNA: TGTGCCAGCAGCCAGATTTACGGGAGAGCAGATACGCAGTATTTT
CDR3: CASSQIYGRADTQYF

D: TRBD1
J: TRBJ1-1
V: TRBV30
size: -
length: 13
DNA: TGTGCCTGGGATCCGGGACAGGGGGCAGGTGCTTTCTTT
CDR3: CAWDPGQGAGAFF

D: TRBD1
J: TRBJ1-1
V: TRBV30
size: -
length: 14
DNA: TGTGCCTGGAGTGTATTCCCAGGGGGACCTGAAGCTTTCTTT
CDR3: CAWSVFPGGPEAFF

D: -
J: TRBJ1-6
V: TRBV27
size: -
length: 20
DNA: TGTGCCAGCAGTTTATTTGTTAGGCAGGGGTCCAGCTCCTATAATTCACCCCTCCACTTT
CDR3: CASSLFVRQGSSSYNSPLHF

D: -
J: TRBJ1-3
V: TRBV9
size: few
length: 14
DNA: TGTGCCAGCAGCGCCGGGGAAGCCGGAAACACCATATATTTT
CDR3: CASSAGEAGNTIYF

D: -
J: TRBJ2-2
V: TRBV6-5
size: few
length: 15
DNA: TGTGCCAGCAGTTACGTGACAGTGAACACCGGGGAGCTGTTTTTT
CDR3: CASSYVTVNTGELFF

D: TRBD1
J: TRBJ2-5
V: TRBV5-1
size: -
length: 17
DNA: TGCGCCAGCAGCTTGGGAACCGGGACAGGGAGGAAAGAGACCCAGTACTTC
CDR3: CASSLGTGTGRKETQYF

D: -
J: TRBJ2-1
V: TRBV7-2
size: -
length: 12
DNA: TGTGCCAGCAGCTCGGGACTCAATGAGCAGTTCTTC
CDR3: CASSSGLNEQFF

D: -
J: TRBJ2-7
V: TRBV10-3
size: -
length: 11
DNA: TGTGCCATCAGTGACAACTACGAGCAGTACTTC
CDR3: CAISDNYEQYF

D: -
J: TRBJ1-5
V: TRBV27
size: few
length: 12
DNA: TGTGCCAGCAGTTTCTCCGGGCAGCCCCAGCATTTT
CDR3: CASSFSGQPQHF

D: -
J: TRBJ2-5
V: TRBV4-3
size: -
length: 18
DNA: TGCGCCAGCAGCCAAGATTTTACCTACGCAAGTAACCAAGAGACCCAGTACTTC
CDR3: CASSQDFTYASNQETQYF

D: TRBD2
J: TRBJ2-5
V: TRBV9
size: few
length: 15
DNA: TGTGCCAGCAGTAACAGCGGGGGGGCCCGAGAGACCCAGTACTTC
CDR3: CASSNSGGARETQYF

D: -
J: TRBJ1-1
V: TRBV5-5
size: -
length: 13
DNA: TGTGCCAGCAGCTTAGCGTACAACACTGAAGCTTTCTTT
CDR3: CASSLAYNTEAFF

D: TRBD1
J: TRBJ2-2
V: TRBV7-2
size: -
length: 16
DNA: TGTGCCAGCAGACTTCCGGGACAGGGGATCACCGGGGAGCTGTTTTTT
CDR3: CASRLPGQGITGELFF

D: -
J: TRBJ2-1
V: TRBV6-1
size: -
length: 15
DNA: TGTGCCAGCAGTGAACTGACGGAGGCATACAATGAGCAGTTCTTC
CDR3: CASSELTEAYNEQFF

D: -
J: TRBJ1-3
V: TRBV18
size: -
length: 14
DNA: TGTGCCAGCTCACCAGGGGGAGGAGGAAACACCATATATTTT
CDR3: CASSPGGGGNTIYF

D: TRBD1
J: TRBJ2-4
V: TRBV27
size: -
length: 12
DNA: TGTGCCAGCAGGCAGGGGGAGAACATTCAGTACTTC
CDR3: CASRQGENIQYF

D: TRBD1
J: TRBJ1-1
V: TRBV7-8
size: -
length: 15
DNA: TGTGCCAGCAGCTTGGGACAGGGGGCCGGCACTGAAGCTTTCTTT
CDR3: CASSLGQGAGTEAFF

D: TRBD1
J: TRBJ2-7
V: TRBV30
size: few
length: 14
DNA: TGTGCCTGGAGGGTCAGGGGGAGCTCCTACGAGCAGTACTTC
CDR3: CAWRVRGSSYEQYF

D: -
J: TRBJ2-7
V: TRBV6-6
size: -
length: 15
DNA: TGTGCCAGCAGTTACTCGGTAGAAAGCTCCTACGAGCAGTACTTC
CDR3: CASSYSVESSYEQYF

D: -
J: TRBJ1-6
V: TRBV29-1
size: few
length: 13
DNA: TGCAGCGTTGTTGAGGGGGTAAATTCACCCCTCCACTTT
CDR3: CSVVEGVNSPLHF

D: TRBD1
J: TRBJ1-2
V: TRBV29-1
size: -
length: 11
DNA: TGCAGCGCGTGGACAGGAGAAGGCTACACCTTC
CDR3: CSAWTGEGYTF

D: -
J: TRBJ2-5
V: TRBV7-9
size: few
length: 13
DNA: TGTGCCAGCAGCCCCATGAACGGAGAGACCCAGTACTTC
CDR3: CASSPMNGETQYF